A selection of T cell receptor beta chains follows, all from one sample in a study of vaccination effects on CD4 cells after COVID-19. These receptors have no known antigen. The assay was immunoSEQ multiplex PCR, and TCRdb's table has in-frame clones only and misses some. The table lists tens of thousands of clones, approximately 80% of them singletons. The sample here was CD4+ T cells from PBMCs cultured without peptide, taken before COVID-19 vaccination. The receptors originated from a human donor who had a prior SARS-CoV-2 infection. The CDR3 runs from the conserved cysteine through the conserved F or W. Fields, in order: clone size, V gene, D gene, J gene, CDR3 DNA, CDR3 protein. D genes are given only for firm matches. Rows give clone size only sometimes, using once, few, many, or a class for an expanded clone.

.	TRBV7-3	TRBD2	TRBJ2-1	TGTGCCAGCAGCCCTCTACCGGGACTAGCGGGAGCTGGTTTGGCCAATGAGCAGTTCTTC	CASSPLPGLAGAGLANEQFF
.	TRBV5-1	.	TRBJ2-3	TGCGCCAGCAGCGAACCCCCCCACCGCGGCGATACGCAGTATTTT	CASSEPPHRGDTQYF
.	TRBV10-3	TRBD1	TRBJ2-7	TGTGCCATCAGATCGGGACAGGGATACGAGCAGTACTTC	CAIRSGQGYEQYF
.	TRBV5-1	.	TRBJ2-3	TGCGCCAGCAGCTCCGTGAGCACAGATACGCAGTATTTT	CASSSVSTDTQYF
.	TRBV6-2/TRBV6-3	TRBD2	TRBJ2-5	TGTGCCAGCAGTTACGGGACTAGCGTCCACCAAGAGACCCAGTACTTC	CASSYGTSVHQETQYF
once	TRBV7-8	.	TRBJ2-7	TGTGCCAGCAGCTTAGTTCTCCCCGGAAGCTACGAGCAGTACTTC	CASSLVLPGSYEQYF
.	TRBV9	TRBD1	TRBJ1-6	TGTGCCAGCAGCGGCGGACAGGCATATAATTCACCCCTCCACTTT	CASSGGQAYNSPLHF
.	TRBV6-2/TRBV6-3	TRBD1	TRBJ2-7	TGTGCCAGCAGTTATGGGATACGGGACAGGGCCTTTTACGAGCAGTACTTC	CASSYGIRDRAFYEQYF
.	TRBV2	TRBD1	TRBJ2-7	TGTGCCAGCAGGGGACAGGGGACCTACGAGCAGTACTTC	CASRGQGTYEQYF
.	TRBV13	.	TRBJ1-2	TGTGCCAGCAGCTTGTCGAGGTGGATGGGACGCTACACCTTC	CASSLSRWMGRYTF
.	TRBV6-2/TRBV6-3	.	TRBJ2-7	TGTGCCAGCAGTTACGATGATTTTCGGATCCTCGAGCAGTACTTC	CASSYDDFRILEQYF
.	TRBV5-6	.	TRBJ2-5	TGTGCCAGCAGCTTCCCTACAGGTTCGGAGACCCAGTACTTC	CASSFPTGSETQYF
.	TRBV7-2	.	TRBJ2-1	TGTGCCAGCAGCTTTTCAGGGGCCAGCGGGAATGAGCAGTTCTTC	CASSFSGASGNEQFF
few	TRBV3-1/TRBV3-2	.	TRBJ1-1	TGTGCCAGCAGCCTCCGGGACTGGAACACTGAAGCTTTCTTT	CASSLRDWNTEAFF
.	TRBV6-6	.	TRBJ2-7	TGTGCCAGCAGTTTTGACTCACTCTACGAGCAGTACTTC	CASSFDSLYEQYF
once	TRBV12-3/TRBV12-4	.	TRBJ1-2	TGTGCCAGCAGTTTTATCTCTAACTATGGCTACACCTTC	CASSFISNYGYTF
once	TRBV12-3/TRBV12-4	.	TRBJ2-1	TGTGCCAGCAGCCCCACTAACTACAATGAGCAGTTCTTC	CASSPTNYNEQFF
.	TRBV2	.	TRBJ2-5	TGTGCCAGCAGGAGGGACCAAGAGACCCAGTACTTC	CASRRDQETQYF
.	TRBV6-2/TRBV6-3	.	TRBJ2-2	TGTGCCAGCAGTTTCCCAAGGCCGGGGGCGAACACCGGGGAGCTGTTTTTT	CASSFPRPGANTGELFF
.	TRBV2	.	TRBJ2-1	TGTGCCAGCACCCCCGGGACGAGCAATGAGCAGTTCTTC	CASTPGTSNEQFF
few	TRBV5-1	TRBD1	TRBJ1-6	TGCGCCAGCAGCTATGGGACAGCCGAGAGCTCCTATAATTCACCCCTCCACTTT	CASSYGTAESSYNSPLHF
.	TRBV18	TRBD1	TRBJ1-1	TGTGCCAGCTCACCATGGGGACAGACCGAAGCTTTCTTT	CASSPWGQTEAFF
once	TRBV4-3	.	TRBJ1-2	TGCGCCAGCAGCCGCCAGGGTTCGGGTAACTATGGCTACACCTTC	CASSRQGSGNYGYTF
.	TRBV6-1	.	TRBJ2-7	TGTGCCAGCAGTGAACAACAAGGGTGGTTTTCCTACGAGCAGTACTTC	CASSEQQGWFSYEQYF
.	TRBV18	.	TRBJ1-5	TGTGCCAGCTCAAAGGGGGGGGCAGGGCAGCCCCAGCATTTT	CASSKGGAGQPQHF
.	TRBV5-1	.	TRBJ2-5	TGCGCCAGCAGCTCTGCCGCTGGCGGAAATGGAGAGACCCAGTACTTC	CASSSAAGGNGETQYF
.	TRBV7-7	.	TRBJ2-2	TGTGCTAGCAGCTTACGTGTCCGACTGACGGGAACGACCGGGGAGCTGTTTTTT	CASSLRVRLTGTTGELFF
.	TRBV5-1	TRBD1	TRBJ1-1	TGCGCCAGCAGCTTGGTCGGGACAGGGGATACTGAAGCTTTCTTT	CASSLVGTGDTEAFF
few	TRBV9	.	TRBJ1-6	TGTGCCAGCAGCGTAGGTAACAGGGAGATCAATTCACCCCTCCACTTT	CASSVGNREINSPLHF
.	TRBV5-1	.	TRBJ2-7	TGCGCCAGCAGCCCCCCGGGATCCTACGAGCAGTACTTC	CASSPPGSYEQYF
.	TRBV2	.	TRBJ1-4	TGTGCCAGCAGTCCGACCCCGACGGGTGAAAAACTGTTTTTT	CASSPTPTGEKLFF
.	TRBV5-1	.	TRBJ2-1	TGCGCCAGCAGCTGGCTGGGCGTGGGGGAGAGTGAGCAGTTCTTC	CASSWLGVGESEQFF
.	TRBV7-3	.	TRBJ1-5	TGTGCCAGCAGCTTAGTATGCCAGCAGAGACTCAATCAGCCCCAGCATTTT	CASSLVCQQRLNQPQHF
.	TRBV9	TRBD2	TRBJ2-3	TGTGCCAGCAGCACCCCCAACGGGCGTGGGACTAGCGGGGGCACAGATACGCAGTATTTT	CASSTPNGRGTSGGTDTQYF
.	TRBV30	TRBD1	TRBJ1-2	TGTGCCTGGAGTAGAGGAGGACAGGGGGCAGGTGGCTACACCTTC	CAWSRGGQGAGGYTF
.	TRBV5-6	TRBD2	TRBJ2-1	TGTGCCAGCAGCTTCGGACTAGCGGGAGTTAAATCTTACAATGAGCAGTTCTTC	CASSFGLAGVKSYNEQFF
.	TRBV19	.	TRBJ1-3	TGTGCCAGTAGTATTTGGGCAGATCGCTCTGGAAACACCATATATTTT	CASSIWADRSGNTIYF
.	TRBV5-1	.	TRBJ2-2	TGCGCCAGCAGCTCGATAGCTAACACCGGGGAGCTGTTTTTT	CASSSIANTGELFF
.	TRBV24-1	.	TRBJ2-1	TGTGCCACCAGTGATTCGGGACTCGGGAACAATGAGCAGTTCTTC	CATSDSGLGNNEQFF
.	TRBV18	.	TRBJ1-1	TGTGCCAGCTCACCACTTCCGGGCATGAACACTGAAGCTTTCTTT	CASSPLPGMNTEAFF
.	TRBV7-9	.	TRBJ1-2	TGTGCCAGCAGCTTCGACAGTACTTATAACTATGGCTACACCTTC	CASSFDSTYNYGYTF
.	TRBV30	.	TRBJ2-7	TGTGCCTGGAGTGTTTTCGTTGTAGTAGGAGGGGTCCACGAGCAGTACTTC	CAWSVFVVVGGVHEQYF
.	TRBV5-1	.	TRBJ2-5	TGCGCCAGCAGCTTGGTAGGCTTCCAAGAGACCCAGTACTTC	CASSLVGFQETQYF
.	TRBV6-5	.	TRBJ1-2	TGTGCCAGCGGAACTCCCGGGGGAAACTATGGCTACACCTTC	CASGTPGGNYGYTF
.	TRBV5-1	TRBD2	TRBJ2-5	TGCGCCAGCAGCTTGGCCGGGACTAGGATTACGGGGACCCAGTACTTC	CASSLAGTRITGTQYF